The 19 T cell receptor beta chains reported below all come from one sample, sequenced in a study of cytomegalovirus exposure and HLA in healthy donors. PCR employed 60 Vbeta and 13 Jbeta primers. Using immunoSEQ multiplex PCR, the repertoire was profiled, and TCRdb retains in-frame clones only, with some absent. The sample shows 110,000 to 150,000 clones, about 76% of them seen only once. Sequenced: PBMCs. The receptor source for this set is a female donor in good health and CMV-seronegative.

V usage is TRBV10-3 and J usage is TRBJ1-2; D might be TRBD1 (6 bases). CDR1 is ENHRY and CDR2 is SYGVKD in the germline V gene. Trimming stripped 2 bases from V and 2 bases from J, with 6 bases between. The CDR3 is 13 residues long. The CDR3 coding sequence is TGTGCCATCAGTGAGGGACAGAACTATGGCTACACCTTC. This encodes CAISEGQNYGYTF.

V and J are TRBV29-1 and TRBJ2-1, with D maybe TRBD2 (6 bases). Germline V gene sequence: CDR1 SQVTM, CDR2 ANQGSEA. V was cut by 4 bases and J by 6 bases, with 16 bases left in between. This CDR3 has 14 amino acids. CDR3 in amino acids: CSVAMAGNGNEQFF. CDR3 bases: TGCAGCGTTGCAATGGCGGGAAATGGCAATGAGCAGTTCTTC.

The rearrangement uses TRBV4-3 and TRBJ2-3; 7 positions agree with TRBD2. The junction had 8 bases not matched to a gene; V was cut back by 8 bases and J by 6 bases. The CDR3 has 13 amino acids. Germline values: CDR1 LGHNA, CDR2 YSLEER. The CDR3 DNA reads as TGCGCCAGCGCGGGTGGGCGGGGGGATACGCAGTATTTT. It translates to CASAGGRGDTQYF.

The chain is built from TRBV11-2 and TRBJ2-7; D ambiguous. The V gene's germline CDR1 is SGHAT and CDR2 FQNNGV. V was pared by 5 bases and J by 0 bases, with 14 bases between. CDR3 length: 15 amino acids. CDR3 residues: CASSPLIGGSYEQYF. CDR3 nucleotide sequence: TGTGCCAGCAGCCCTCTCATCGGCGGCTCCTACGAGCAGTACTTC.

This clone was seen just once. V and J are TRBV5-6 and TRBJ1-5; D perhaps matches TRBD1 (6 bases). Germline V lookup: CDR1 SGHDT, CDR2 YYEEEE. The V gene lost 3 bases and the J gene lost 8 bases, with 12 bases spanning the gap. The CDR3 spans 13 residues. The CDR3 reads CASSSDSLEPQHF. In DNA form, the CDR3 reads TGTGCCAGCAGCTCGGACAGCCTCGAGCCCCAGCATTTT.

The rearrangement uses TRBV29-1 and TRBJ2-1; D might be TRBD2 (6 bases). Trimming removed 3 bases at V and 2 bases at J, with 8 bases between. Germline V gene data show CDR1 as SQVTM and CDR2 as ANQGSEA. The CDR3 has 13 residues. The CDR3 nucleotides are TGCAGCGTTGACGGCGGGACCTACAATGAGCAGTTCTTC. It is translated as CSVDGGTYNEQFF.

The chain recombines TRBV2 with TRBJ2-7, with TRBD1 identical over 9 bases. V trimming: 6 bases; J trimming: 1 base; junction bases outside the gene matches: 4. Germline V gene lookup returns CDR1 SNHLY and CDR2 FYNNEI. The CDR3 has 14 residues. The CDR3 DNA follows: TGTGCCAGCAGGCCGGGACAGGGATCCTACGAGCAGTACTTC. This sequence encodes CASRPGQGSYEQYF.

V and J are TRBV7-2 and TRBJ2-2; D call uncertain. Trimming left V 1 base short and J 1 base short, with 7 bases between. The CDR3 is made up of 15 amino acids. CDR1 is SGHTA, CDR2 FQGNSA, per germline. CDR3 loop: CASSLDVENTGELFF. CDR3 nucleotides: TGTGCCAGCAGCTTAGATGTAGAGAACACCGGGGAGCTGTTTTTT.

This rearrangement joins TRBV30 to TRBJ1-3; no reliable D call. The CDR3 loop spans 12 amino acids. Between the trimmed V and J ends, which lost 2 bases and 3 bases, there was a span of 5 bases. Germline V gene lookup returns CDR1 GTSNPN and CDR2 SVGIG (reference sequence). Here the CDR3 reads CAWSLNGNTIYF. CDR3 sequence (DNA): TGTGCCTGGAGTTTAAATGGAAACACCATATATTTT.

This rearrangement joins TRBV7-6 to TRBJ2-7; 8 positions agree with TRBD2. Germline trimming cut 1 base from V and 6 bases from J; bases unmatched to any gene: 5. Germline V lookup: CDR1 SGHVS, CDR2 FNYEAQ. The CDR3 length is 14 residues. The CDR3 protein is CASSLGREDSEQYF. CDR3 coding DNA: TGTGCCAGCAGCTTAGGGCGGGAGGACTCCGAGCAGTACTTC.

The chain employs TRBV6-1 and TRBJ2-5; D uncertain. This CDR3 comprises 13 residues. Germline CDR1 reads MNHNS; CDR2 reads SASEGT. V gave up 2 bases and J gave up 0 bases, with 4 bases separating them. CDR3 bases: TGTGCCAGCAGTGAACAGTACCAAGAGACCCAGTACTTC. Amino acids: CASSEQYQETQYF.

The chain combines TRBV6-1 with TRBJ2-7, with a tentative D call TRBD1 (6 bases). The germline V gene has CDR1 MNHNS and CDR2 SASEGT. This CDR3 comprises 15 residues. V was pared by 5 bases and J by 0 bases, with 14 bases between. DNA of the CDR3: TGTGCCAGCAGTCAGGGACACTACCTCTCCTACGAGCAGTACTTC. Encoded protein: CASSQGHYLSYEQYF.

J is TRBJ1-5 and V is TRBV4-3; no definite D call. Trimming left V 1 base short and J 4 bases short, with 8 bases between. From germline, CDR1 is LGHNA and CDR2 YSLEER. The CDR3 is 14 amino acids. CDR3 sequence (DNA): TGCGCCAGCAGCCAAGGAGGAGAGAATCAGCCCCAGCATTTT. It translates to CASSQGGENQPQHF.

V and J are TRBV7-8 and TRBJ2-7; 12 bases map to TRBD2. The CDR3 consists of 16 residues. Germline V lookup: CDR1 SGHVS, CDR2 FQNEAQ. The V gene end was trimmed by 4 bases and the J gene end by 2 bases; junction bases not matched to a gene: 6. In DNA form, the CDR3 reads TGTGCCAGCAGCTCCCTAGCGGGAGGGCCCACCTACGAGCAGTACTTC. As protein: CASSSLAGGPTYEQYF.

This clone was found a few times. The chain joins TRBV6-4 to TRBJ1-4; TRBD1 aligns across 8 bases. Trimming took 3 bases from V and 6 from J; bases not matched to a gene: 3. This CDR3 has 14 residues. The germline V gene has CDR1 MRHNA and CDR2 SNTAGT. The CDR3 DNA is TGTGCCAGCAGTGAATCGACAGGGGATGAAAAACTGTTTTTT. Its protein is CASSESTGDEKLFF.

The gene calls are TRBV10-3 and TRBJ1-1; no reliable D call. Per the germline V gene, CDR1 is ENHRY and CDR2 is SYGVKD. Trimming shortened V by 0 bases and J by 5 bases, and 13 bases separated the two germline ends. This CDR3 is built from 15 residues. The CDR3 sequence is CAISESKGGRTEAFF. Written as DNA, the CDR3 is TGTGCCATCAGTGAGTCGAAAGGAGGGCGGACTGAAGCTTTCTTT.

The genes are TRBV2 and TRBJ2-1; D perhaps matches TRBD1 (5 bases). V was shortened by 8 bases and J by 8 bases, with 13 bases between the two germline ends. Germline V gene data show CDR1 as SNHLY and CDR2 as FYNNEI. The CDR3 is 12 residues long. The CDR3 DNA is TGTGCCAGCTCAGGACGCAGGGATGAGCAGTTCTTC. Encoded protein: CASSGRRDEQFF.

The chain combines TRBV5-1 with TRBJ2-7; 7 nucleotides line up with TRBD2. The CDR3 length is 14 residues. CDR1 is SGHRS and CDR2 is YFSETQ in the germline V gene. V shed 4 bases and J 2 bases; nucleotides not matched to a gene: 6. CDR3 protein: CASSPRTRAYEQYF. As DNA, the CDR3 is TGCGCCAGCAGCCCAAGGACTAGAGCCTACGAGCAGTACTTC.

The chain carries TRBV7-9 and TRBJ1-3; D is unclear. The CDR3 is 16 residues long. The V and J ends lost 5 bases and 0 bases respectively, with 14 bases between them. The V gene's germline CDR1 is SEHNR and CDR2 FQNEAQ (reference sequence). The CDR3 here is CASSPSLGSSGNTIYF. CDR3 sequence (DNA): TGTGCCAGCAGCCCTTCCCTAGGCTCCTCTGGAAACACCATATATTTT.